This TCR beta chain was sequenced in a study of T cells after yellow fever vaccination. Notes on the study in general: Subsequent to the booster, the majority of primary-vaccination clones reappeared (less than 97% CD4, more than 70% CD8).

This clonotype has more than one count but fewer than ten. Its antigen is not known. Universal primer sites and UMIs were introduced during 5'RACE template-switching synthesis of TCR cDNA. A single record per CDR3 protein comes from TCRdb applying MiXCR to the 5' RACE reads. Here the sample spans roughly 70,000 distinct CDR3 sequences, around 7.3% being singletons. Trimming cost V 5 bases and J 3 bases, with 13 bases left between them. This CDR3 region has 15 residues. The clonotype comes from a young man who received the YFV17D yellow fever vaccine. The rearrangement links TRBV12-3 or TRBV12-4 to TRBJ2-2; D is perhaps TRBD2 (6 bases). The sequenced sample was CD8+ T cells sorted from PBMCs, obtained on the day of the yellow fever booster vaccination. CDR3 sequence (DNA): TGTGCCAGCAGTGGCGTGGGACTGTACACCGGGGAGCTGTTTTTT. As protein: CASSGVGLYTGELFF.